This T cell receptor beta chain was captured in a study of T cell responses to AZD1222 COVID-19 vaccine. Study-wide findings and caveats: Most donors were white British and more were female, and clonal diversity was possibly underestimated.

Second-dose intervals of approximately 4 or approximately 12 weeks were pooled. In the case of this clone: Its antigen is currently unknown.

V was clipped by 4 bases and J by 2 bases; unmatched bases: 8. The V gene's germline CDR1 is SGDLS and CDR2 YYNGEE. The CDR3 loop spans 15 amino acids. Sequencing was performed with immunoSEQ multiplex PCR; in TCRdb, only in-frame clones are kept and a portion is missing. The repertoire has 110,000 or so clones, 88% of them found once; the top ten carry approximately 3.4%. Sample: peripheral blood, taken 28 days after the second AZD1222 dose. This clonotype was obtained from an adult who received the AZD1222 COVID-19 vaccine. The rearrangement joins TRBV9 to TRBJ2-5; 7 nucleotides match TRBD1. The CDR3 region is CASSSHRGDQETQYF. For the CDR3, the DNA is TGTGCCAGCAGCAGCCACAGGGGCGATCAAGAGACCCAGTACTTC. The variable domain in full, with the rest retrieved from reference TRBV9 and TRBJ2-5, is DSGVTQTPKHLITATGQRVTLRCSPRSGDLSVYWYQQSLDQGLQFLIQYYNGEERAKGNILERFSAQQFPDLHSELNLSSLELGDSALYFCASSSHRGDQETQYFGPGTRLLVL.